This TCR beta chain was captured by sequencing in a study of shared clonotypes between healthy human individuals. From germline, CDR1 is SEHNR and CDR2 FQNEAQ (reference sequence). Trimming at V came to 5 bases and at J to 5 bases, leaving 14 bases not matched to a gene. The CDR3 is made up of 17 amino acids. As for this clone: The antigen remains unidentified.

Notes on the study in general: Clonotype sharing across a few donors was observed for 5% to 6.5% of naive CD4 clonotypes. Memory subsets generally showed lower estimated richness than naive subsets.

It was at deep level that the assay was run. The table came from immunoSEQ multiplex PCR; TCRdb's copy has only in-frame clones and leaves some out. The table records fewer than 400,000 clones, around 67% of them present only once. The receptor was derived from a man between 25 and 39 years old in good health. The chain couples TRBV7-9 to TRBJ2-5; 10 nucleotides match TRBD1. The sequencing sample was made of memory CD4+ T cells sorted from blood. The subset here: CD45RA-negative fraction. The CDR3 here is CASSHRGGQGVRETQYF. CDR3 sequence (DNA): TGTGCCAGCAGCCACCGTGGAGGACAGGGGGTGCGGGAGACCCAGTACTTC.